This T cell receptor beta chain was retrieved from a study of cytomegalovirus exposure and HLA in healthy donors. The CDR3 spans 14 residues. With 0 bases removed from V and 6 bases from J, the gap between germline ends came to 9 bases. Germline lookup yields CDR1 MNHEY and CDR2 SVGAGI. TCRdb keeps only in-frame clones here, not all; method: immunoSEQ multiplex PCR. The sample consists of about 250,000 clones, roughly nine tenths of them appearing once. Donors were drawn from the approximately 120-subject validation cohort, separate from the roughly 670-subject first cohort. A remark on this clone: Its specificity is not known.

Whole-study findings and limits: Reports showed the classifier diagnosing cytomegalovirus status with high specificity and sensitivity. In vitro checks showed that a few CMV-associated chains really do target CMV antigens. The dataset shows that most TCR sequences were rare, while some public TCRs occurred in many donors.

Sequenced sample: PBMCs. V usage is TRBV6-5 and J usage is TRBJ1-5; D is possibly TRBD1 (5 bases). The receptor comes from a man between 18 and 29 years old in good health and CMV-seropositive. The CDR3 loop reads CASSYSQGTQPQHF. The CDR3 DNA is TGTGCCAGCAGTTACTCGCAGGGTACTCAGCCCCAGCATTTT.